The 27 T cell receptor beta chains presented below share a single source sample, sequenced in a study of identical twins. TCRdb independently ran MiXCR on the 5' RACE reads; one entry per CDR3 protein. The table lists 500,000 or so distinct CDR3 sequences, approximately 22% of them singletons. The sample was also linked to a second study, of T cells expressing NK-cell markers.

Sample: CD4+ T cells sorted from blood. Receptors were obtained from a woman in her late teens or twenties in good health.

The chain carries TRBV6-2 or TRBV6-3 and TRBJ1-5, with D unresolved. Germline CDR1 reads MNHEY; CDR2 reads SVGEGT. The CDR3 totals 10 residues. V shed 7 bases and J shed 7 bases, with 5 bases lying between them. In DNA, the CDR3 is TGTGCCAGCAACAGACAGCCCCAGCATTTT. It codes for CASNRQPQHF.

The chain recombines TRBV3-1 with TRBJ2-1; D may match TRBD1 or TRBD2 (5 bases each). Germline CDR1 reads LGHDT; CDR2 reads YNNKEL (reference sequence). The CDR3 sequence is 18 residues long. V was shortened by 3 bases and J by 0 bases, with 18 bases between the two germline ends. CDR3 DNA sequence: TGTGCCAGCAGCCACGGTAGGGGTCTGGGGACCTCCTACAATGAGCAGTTCTTC. Protein: CASSHGRGLGTSYNEQFF.

The J gene is TRBJ2-7, the V gene TRBV5-1; unclear D gene. Germline CDR1 and CDR2: SGHRS and YFSETQ. V dropped 0 bases and J dropped 0 bases, with 10 bases sitting between them. CDR3 length equals 15 residues. CDR3 bases: TGCGCCAGCAGCTTGGCCCCGCCTAGCTCCTACGAGCAGTACTTC. It translates to CASSLAPPSSYEQYF. The whole variable domain, remainder taken from reference TRBV5-1 and TRBJ2-7, is KAGVTQTPRYLIKTRGQQVTLSCSPISGHRSVSWYQQTPGQGLQFLFEYFSETQRNKGNFPGRFSGRQFSNSRSEMNVSTLELGDSALYLCASSLAPPSSYEQYFGPGTRLTVT.

Comment on this clonotype: This clone may be a read error of a much larger clone one base away. J is TRBJ2-1 and V is TRBV5-1, with D tentatively TRBD2 (6 bases). Germline V lookup: CDR1 SGHRS, CDR2 YFSETQ. The V end was cut by 4 bases, the J end by 6 bases, with 17 bases between. The CDR3 extends over 15 amino acids. The CDR3 nucleotides read TGCGCCAGCAGCGGGTCCGGGACTTCATTCAATGAGCAGTTCTTC. This encodes CASSGSGTSFNEQFF.

In this sample, this clonotype turned up a few times. This chain links TRBV6-5 with TRBJ1-5; 12 positions agree with TRBD1. This CDR3 spans 18 amino acids. Germline values: CDR1 MNHEY, CDR2 SVGAGI. The trim removed 4 bases at V and 2 bases at J, leaving 9 bases unmatched. The CDR3 nucleotides are TGTGCCAGCAGTTCTCGGGACAGGGGGCCTTCGGGCAATCAGCCCCAGCATTTT. Translated: CASSSRDRGPSGNQPQHF.

The chain employs TRBV15 and TRBJ2-7, with 8 positions matching TRBD1. V gave up 0 bases and J gave up 5 bases; unmatched junction bases: 9. In germline, CDR1 is LNHNV, CDR2 YYDKDF (reference sequence). The CDR3 covers 16 residues. The DNA of the CDR3 is TGTGCCACCAGCAGAGATAGGACAGGGCTATTCGACGAGCAGTACTTC. As protein: CATSRDRTGLFDEQYF.

The rearrangement joins TRBV6-5 to TRBJ2-4; 8 nucleotides agree with TRBD2. The V gene's germline CDR1 is MNHEY and CDR2 SVGAGI. The CDR3 is 19 amino acids. V lost 2 bases to trimming and J lost 5 bases; unmatched junction nucleotides: 17. CDR3 nucleotides: TGTGCCAGCAGTTACGCATCGCGGGGGGTAGCGGGCTCCGAAAACATTCAGTACTTC. As protein: CASSYASRGVAGSENIQYF.

This clonotype was seen more than once but under ten times. The CDR3 nucleotides are TGCAGTGCTAGAGTGGGGGAGACAGGGGGCCAAGAGACCCAGTACTTC. This sequence encodes CSARVGETGGQETQYF. This chain connects TRBV20-1 to TRBJ2-5; 9 nucleotides match TRBD1. There are 16 residues in the CDR3. The junction had 7 bases not matched to a gene; V was cut back by 1 base and J by 1 base. Germline-derived CDR1 and CDR2 are DFQATT and SNEGSKA (reference sequence).

The gene calls are TRBV6-5 and TRBJ2-7; no clear D. The CDR3 spans 13 residues. Per the germline V gene, CDR1 is MNHEY and CDR2 is SVGAGI. V lost 7 bases to trimming and J lost 1 base, with 11 bases between them. Here the CDR3 DNA reads TGTGCCAGCAATTATTTACATTCCTACGAGCAGTACTTC. Encoded protein: CASNYLHSYEQYF.

The gene calls are TRBV29-1 and TRBJ1-2; 10 bases map to TRBD1. The CDR3 sequence is 19 residues long. Germline CDR1 and CDR2: SQVTM and ANQGSEA. V lost 0 bases and J lost 4; bases outside the gene matches: 17. Here the CDR3 reads CSVEERGRDRGRKLYGYTF. CDR3 nucleotides: TGCAGCGTTGAAGAGAGGGGACGGGACAGGGGACGTAAGCTCTATGGCTACACCTTC.

This clonotype was observed at least ten times. The J gene is TRBJ2-1, the V gene TRBV9; D is undetermined. The germline V gene encodes CDR1 SGDLS and CDR2 YYNGEE. V lost 0 bases to trimming and J lost 0 bases, with 4 bases between them. This CDR3 spans 14 amino acids. The CDR3 DNA is TGTGCCAGCAGCGTAGGGCTCTCCTACAATGAGCAGTTCTTC. This translates into CASSVGLSYNEQFF.

This clonotype was counted only a few times. The V gene is TRBV7-6, the J gene TRBJ2-7; 12 nucleotides line up with TRBD1. CDR1 SGHVS and CDR2 FNYEAQ come from the germline V gene. Unmatched junction bases numbered 4, after V lost 5 bases and J lost 5 bases. This CDR3 is built from 14 residues. In DNA form, the CDR3 reads TGTGCCAGCAGCGCCGGGACAGGGGGCCACGAGCAGTACTTC. Translation gives CASSAGTGGHEQYF.

This clonotype was seen more than once but under ten times. This sequence joins TRBV12-3 or TRBV12-4 and TRBJ1-2; tentatively, D is TRBD1 (6 bases). There are 14 residues in the CDR3. V was trimmed by 6 bases and J by 8 bases, leaving 19 bases between them. The CDR3 sequence is CASSPRGGASGYTF. Here the CDR3 DNA reads TGTGCCAGCAGCCCGCGAGGGGGGGCGAGCGGCTACACCTTC.

This clonotype was seen many times. J is TRBJ2-5 and V is TRBV10-1, with a possible D match to TRBD2 (6 bases). This CDR3 comprises 15 residues. V gave up 0 bases and J gave up 2 bases, with 10 bases separating them. CDR1 and CDR2 from the germline V gene are WNHNN and SYGVQD (reference sequence). CDR3 residues: CASSESGTYQETQYF. The CDR3 DNA follows: TGCGCCAGCAGTGAGTCCGGGACTTATCAAGAGACCCAGTACTTC.

The J gene is TRBJ2-7, the V gene TRBV10-3; possibly TRBD1 for D (5 bases). The ends were cut back, 8 bases at V and 3 bases at J, with 14 bases in the middle. This CDR3 has 13 residues. Germline CDR1 ENHRY, CDR2 SYGVKD. CDR3 bases: TGTGCCATCGTGAAACAGGTTGGCTACGAGCAGTACTTC. Translating it yields CAIVKQVGYEQYF.

This clonotype has just a few counts. V is TRBV27 and J is TRBJ2-3; perhaps D is TRBD1 or TRBD2 (6 bases each). V was shortened by 0 bases and J by 1 base, with 14 bases between the two germline ends. From germline, CDR1 is MNHEY and CDR2 SMNVEV (reference sequence). There are 17 residues in the CDR3. CDR3 in amino acids: CASSLSRPGAGTDTQYF. The CDR3 bases are TGTGCCAGCAGTTTATCCCGGCCGGGGGCCGGCACAGATACGCAGTATTTT.

The chain couples TRBV4-3 to TRBJ2-2; 7 bases line up with TRBD2. The CDR3 spans 15 residues. Germline assignment: CDR1 LGHNA and CDR2 YSLEER. Losses at the gene ends were 4 bases for V and 3 bases for J; bases not matched to a gene: 5. The chain's CDR3 is CASSRTLAYTGELFF. DNA of the CDR3: TGCGCCAGCAGCCGCACACTAGCGTACACCGGGGAGCTGTTTTTT.

This clonotype was seen more than once but under ten times. This chain links TRBV7-2 with TRBJ2-1, with D perhaps TRBD1 or TRBD2 (5 bases each). The V end lost 1 base, the J end lost 5 bases, and 15 bases lay between the germline ends. This CDR3 comprises 16 residues. Germline V CDR1 and CDR2: SGHTA, FQGNSA. The CDR3 nucleotides are TGTGCCAGCAGCTTAGGATTCGCAGGGACCCACAATGAGCAGTTCTTC. Translation: CASSLGFAGTHNEQFF.

The V gene is TRBV20-1, the J gene TRBJ1-4; D not resolved. CDR1 and CDR2 from the germline V gene are DFQATT and SNEGSKA (reference sequence). Trimming took off 0 bases at V and 5 bases at J, with 10 bases between the two ends. The CDR3 extends over 14 amino acids. CDR3 residues: CSARDVGGNEKLFF. CDR3 coding DNA: TGCAGTGCTAGAGATGTGGGTGGAAATGAAAAACTGTTTTTT.

This clonotype was seen more than once but under ten times. The CDR3, as DNA: TGTGCCAGCAGCGAGGACAGTCCCCTCTTAGCAGATACGCAGTATTTT. It translates to CASSEDSPLLADTQYF. The gene calls are TRBV5-5 and TRBJ2-3; tentatively, D is TRBD1 (6 bases). The CDR3 sequence is 16 residues long. V was cut by 4 bases and J by 4 bases, with 19 bases left in between. CDR1 is SGHKS and CDR2 is YYEKEE in the germline V gene (reference sequence).

This chain uses TRBV6-1 with TRBJ2-3; TRBD1 matches 9 bases. Losses at the gene ends were 6 bases for V and 6 bases for J; bases not matched to a gene: 7. In germline, CDR1 is MNHNS, CDR2 SASEGT. The CDR3 consists of 14 residues. The CDR3 loop is CASRPQGAGDTQYF. In DNA, the CDR3 is TGTGCCAGCAGGCCACAGGGGGCAGGCGATACGCAGTATTTT.

This clonotype was picked up many times. The V call is TRBV5-1, the J call TRBJ2-7; D is possibly TRBD1 (5 bases). V was cut by 6 bases and J by 5 bases, with 21 bases left in between. The length of the CDR3 is 15 residues. Germline V lookup: CDR1 SGHRS, CDR2 YFSETQ. CDR3 in DNA: TGCGCCAGCAACCGCCAAGGGGCGTTACTAAACGAGCAGTACTTC. Translating it yields CASNRQGALLNEQYF.

This clonotype was counted a few times. The gene calls are TRBV5-1 and TRBJ1-1; D not resolved. The CDR3 has 13 residues. V was trimmed by 0 bases and J by 11 bases, leaving 14 bases between them. Germline V gives CDR1 SGHRS, CDR2 YFSETQ. CDR3 in DNA: TGCGCCAGCAGCTTGGACGTTGGGGAGTGGGCTTTCTTT. Protein: CASSLDVGEWAFF. Full variable domain (outside the CDR3, taken from reference TRBV5-1 and TRBJ1-1): KAGVTQTPRYLIKTRGQQVTLSCSPISGHRSVSWYQQTPGQGLQFLFEYFSETQRNKGNFPGRFSGRQFSNSRSEMNVSTLELGDSALYLCASSLDVGEWAFFGQGTRLTVV.

This clonotype came up a few times. This chain links TRBV20-1 with TRBJ1-6, with 8 bases lining up with TRBD1. This CDR3 comprises 13 residues. The junction had 7 bases not matched to a gene; V was cut back by 5 bases and J by 10 bases. Germline CDR1 and CDR2: DFQATT and SNEGSKA (reference sequence). CDR3 region: CSAPGQGTSPLHF. The DNA for the CDR3 is TGCAGTGCTCCCGGACAGGGAACATCACCCCTCCACTTT.

The chain couples TRBV3-1 to TRBJ1-1; possibly TRBD1 for D (5 bases). The CDR3 runs to 14 residues. V was cut by 10 bases and J by 5 bases, with 20 bases left in between. The germline V gene has CDR1 LGHDT and CDR2 YNNKEL (reference sequence). The CDR3 nucleotides read TGTGCCACCGGGGGTGCGGGGTCGAGGACTGAAGCTTTCTTT. This encodes CATGGAGSRTEAFF.

The chain uses TRBV30 and TRBJ2-5; D could derive from TRBD1 or TRBD2 (5 bases each). Trimming removed 4 bases from V and 4 bases from J, with 16 bases in between. Germline V gene lookup returns CDR1 GTSNPN and CDR2 SVGIG (reference sequence). This CDR3 comprises 14 residues. This CDR3 is CAWTIKGTPETQYF. CDR3 nucleotide sequence: TGTGCCTGGACCATCAAGGGGACGCCAGAGACCCAGTACTTC. Full variable domain (remainder filled in from reference TRBV30 and TRBJ2-5): SQTIHQWPATLVQPVGSPLSLECTVEGTSNPNLYWYRQAAGRGLQLLFYSVGIGQISSEVPQNLSASRPQDRQFILSSKKLLLSDSGFYLCAWTIKGTPETQYFGPGTRLLVL.

This chain links TRBV20-1 with TRBJ2-2; no reliable D call. CDR3 length equals 12 residues. Germline V lookup: CDR1 DFQATT, CDR2 SNEGSKA (reference sequence). Trimming stripped 6 bases from V and 5 bases from J, with 10 bases between. This CDR3 reads CSAKHVTGELFF. CDR3 in DNA: TGCAGTGCCAAACATGTAACCGGGGAGCTGTTTTTT.